This T cell receptor (beta chain) was recorded in a study of spatial heterogeneity in lung cancer. On each TCR cDNA molecule, a unique molecular identifier was present. TCRdb passed the 5' RACE reads through MiXCR, listing each CDR3 protein once. The repertoire holds under 35,000 distinct CDR3 sequences, with 5% to 5.5% as singletons. This clonotype was seen repeatedly, ten times or more. The antigen is undetermined. Time point reported: blood at routine non-recurrence follow-up after resection. From tumor, nontumor lung or frozen PBMC, whole RNA was taken unsorted for sequencing. The study's findings and limits: Ubiquitous, expanded tumor-derived TCRs were more frequently observed in blood at resection than at follow-up.

The starting material was PBMCs, obtained at follow-up. The TCR comes from a female donor with early-stage non-small cell lung cancer.

In DNA, the CDR3 is TGCGCCAGCAGCTTGGGGCCGACAGGGGCTGGGGCCAACGTCCTGACTTTC. Its protein product is CASSLGPTGAGANVLTF. The chain combines TRBV5-1 with TRBJ2-6; 8 nucleotides align to TRBD1. With V trimmed by 0 bases and J by 2 bases, 4 bases remained unmatched. CDR3 length: 17 residues. The germline CDR1 and CDR2 sequences are SGHRS and YFSETQ.